Following are 21 T cell receptor beta chains from one sample sequenced in a study of T-cell memory formation after mild COVID-19. TCRdb re-called the 5' RACE reads with MiXCR, one entry per CDR3 protein. Counted here are roughly 200,000 distinct CDR3 sequences, about a fifth occurring once; the ten biggest clones make up under 25%. Sequenced: PBMCs or a T cell subset sorted from them (not recorded which). These receptors came from an adult woman who had mild COVID-19 (a few samples of this study predate the infection). Cell type and time point are not known.

This chain links TRBV27 with TRBJ1-5; D not certain. Between the trimmed V and J ends, which lost 4 bases and 4 bases, there was a span of 17 bases. The CDR3 spans 16 residues. Germline V CDR1 and CDR2: MNHEY, SMNVEV (reference sequence). The CDR3 DNA reads TGTGCCAGCAGTTCAGTGACCGCTACGGTTAATCAGCCCCAGCATTTT. Its protein product is CASSSVTATVNQPQHF.

This clonotype appeared a single time. The V call is TRBV6-6, the J call TRBJ2-2; tentatively, D is TRBD2 (6 bases). Between the trimmed V and J ends, which lost 7 bases and 6 bases, there was a span of 15 bases. This CDR3 spans 14 amino acids. The germline V gene has CDR1 MNHNY and CDR2 SVGAGI (reference sequence). DNA of the CDR3: TGTGCCAGCACCTTTACACCTAGCGCCGGGGAGCTGTTTTTT. It specifies CASTFTPSAGELFF.

The chain has TRBV4-1 and TRBJ2-7, with D possibly being TRBD1 (6 bases). CDR1 and CDR2 (germline): MGHRA, YSYEKL. Trimming stripped 4 bases from V and 3 bases from J, with 13 bases between. The CDR3 contains 14 residues. CDR3 sequence reads: CASSPVDSFYEQYF. DNA for the CDR3: TGCGCCAGCAGCCCCGTGGACAGTTTCTACGAGCAGTACTTC.

The chain joins TRBV6-1 to TRBJ2-1, with 7 nucleotides matching TRBD2. Germline CDR1 is MNHNS and CDR2 is SASEGT. Unmatched junction bases numbered 10, after V lost 7 bases and J lost 4 bases. CDR3 length equals 15 residues. Here the CDR3 DNA reads TGTGCCAGCACCGAGCTGGGGGGGGTTTACAATGAGCAGTTCTTC. Protein product: CASTELGGVYNEQFF.

This clonotype was seen only a few times. This chain connects TRBV11-2 to TRBJ2-5, with TRBD2 identical over 14 bases. The CDR3 sequence is 18 residues long. Germline loops: CDR1 SGHAT, CDR2 FQNNGV. V lost 3 bases, J lost 3 bases, and 9 bases stayed unmatched. The CDR3 DNA sequence: TGTGCCAGCAGCTTTACCGGGACTAGCGGGAGTTGGGAAGAGACCCAGTACTTC. Translation gives CASSFTGTSGSWEETQYF.

This clonotype was seen more than once but under ten times. The CDR3 is CSARARHLQYGYTF. The CDR3 coding sequence is TGCAGTGCTAGAGCCCGACACTTGCAATATGGCTACACCTTC. The chain uses TRBV20-1 and TRBJ1-2; D remains unclear. CDR1 and CDR2 (germline): DFQATT, SNEGSKA (reference sequence). The CDR3 has 14 residues. The ends were cut back, 1 base at V and 5 bases at J, with 14 bases in the middle.

About this clonotype itself: An end of the junction does not agree with germline; a read error may underlie this. V and J are TRBV20-1 and TRBJ2-1, with a possible D match to TRBD2 (5 bases). This CDR3 region has 17 residues. The V gene's germline CDR1 is DFQATT and CDR2 SNEGSKA (reference sequence). The CDR3 nucleotides read TGCAGTGCCAGAGGATATGGTTCTAGCACGGGTTGGGATGAGCAGTTCTTC. Translated: CSARGYGSSTGWDEQFF.

The chain recombines TRBV15 with TRBJ1-1, with 8 bases identical to TRBD1. Trimming cost V 0 bases and J 7 bases; bases outside gene matches: 10. Germline lookup yields CDR1 LNHNV and CDR2 YYDKDF (reference sequence). The CDR3 has 16 residues. The CDR3 bases are TGTGCCACCAGCAGAGATAGGGCAGGGGGCGGATTTGAAGCTTTCTTT. Protein: CATSRDRAGGGFEAFF.

This chain joins TRBV27 and TRBJ2-3; D is unclear. The CDR3 length is 13 residues. The V end lost 3 bases, the J end lost 1 base, and 5 bases lay between the germline ends. Germline V CDR1 and CDR2: MNHEY, SMNVEV (reference sequence). CDR3 amino acids: CASSFLGTDTQYF. In DNA, the CDR3 is TGTGCCAGCAGTTTTCTCGGCACAGATACGCAGTATTTT.

The J gene is TRBJ1-2, the V gene TRBV20-1, with TRBD1 identical over 9 bases. The V and J ends lost 0 bases and 6 bases, in that order; junction bases with no gene match: 8. This CDR3 region has 15 residues. CDR1 and CDR2 (germline): DFQATT, SNEGSKA (reference sequence). The CDR3 spells CSAREAGQGHHGYTF. CDR3 in DNA: TGCAGTGCTAGAGAAGCGGGACAGGGTCACCATGGCTACACCTTC.

The rearrangement uses TRBV7-2 and TRBJ2-5, with a weak D call TRBD2 (5 bases). Trimming stripped 3 bases from V and 12 bases from J, with 14 bases between. Germline loops: CDR1 SGHTA, CDR2 FQGNSA. This CDR3 region has 12 residues. CDR3 sequence (DNA): TGTGCCAGCAGCTTCTCCGGCGAGGGCGAGTACTTC. Translated: CASSFSGEGEYF.

The V gene is TRBV4-3, the J gene TRBJ2-3, with 13 bases matching TRBD2. V was clipped by 1 base and J by 6 bases; unmatched bases: 4. Germline V gene data show CDR1 as LGHNA and CDR2 as YSLEER. This CDR3 has 16 amino acids. The CDR3 sequence is CASSQGTSGRGDTQYF. For the CDR3, the DNA is TGCGCCAGCAGCCAAGGGACTAGCGGGAGAGGGGATACGCAGTATTTT.

The chain combines TRBV9 with TRBJ2-7; D gene uncertain. The germline gives CDR1 SGDLS, CDR2 YYNGEE. The CDR3 has 16 amino acids. Trimming took 0 bases from V and 0 from J, leaving 13 bases between them. The CDR3 region is CASSVGGAPHSYEQYF. In DNA, the CDR3 is TGTGCCAGCAGCGTAGGCGGTGCTCCACACTCCTACGAGCAGTACTTC.

This clonotype has only a few counts. The gene calls are TRBV24-1 and TRBJ2-7; 10 bases line up with TRBD1. V gave up 2 bases and J gave up 5 bases; unmatched junction bases: 8. CDR1 KGHDR and CDR2 SFDVKD come from the germline V gene. The CDR3 contains 16 residues. The CDR3 region is CATSDSPGQGYHEQYF. DNA for the CDR3: TGTGCCACCAGTGATTCTCCGGGACAGGGGTATCACGAGCAGTACTTC.

V usage is TRBV6-5 and J usage is TRBJ2-7; D gene ambiguous. The length of the CDR3 is 13 residues. V was trimmed by 6 bases and J by 0 bases, leaving 9 bases between them. Germline CDR1 is MNHEY and CDR2 is SVGAGI. The CDR3 nucleotides are TGTGCCAGCAGGCTCGTCAGCTCCTACGAGCAGTACTTC. It translates to CASRLVSSYEQYF.

The chain is built from TRBV27 and TRBJ2-2; D is uncertain. The V gene's germline CDR1 is MNHEY and CDR2 SMNVEV (reference sequence). This CDR3 region has 14 residues. The germline V and J ends were trimmed by 5 bases and 3 bases, with 10 bases remaining between them. Here the CDR3 reads CASSPSGYTGELFF. The CDR3 nucleotides are TGTGCCAGCAGTCCCTCCGGTTACACCGGGGAGCTGTTTTTT.

In this sample, this clonotype turned up a few times. The rearrangement joins TRBV12-3 or TRBV12-4 to TRBJ1-1; unclear D gene. With 6 bases removed from V and 6 bases from J, the gap between germline ends came to 8 bases. The CDR3 has 11 amino acids. CDR3 residues: CASSSAAEAFF. The CDR3 nucleotides read TGTGCCAGCAGCTCTGCGGCTGAAGCTTTCTTT.

The chain joins TRBV7-6 to TRBJ2-7; D assignment may be TRBD1 or TRBD2 (5 bases each). The CDR3 runs to 15 residues. From germline, CDR1 is SGHVS and CDR2 FNYEAQ. V was pared by 1 base and J by 4 bases, with 14 bases between. The CDR3 bases are TGTGCCAGCAGCTTAGACGGGACGGGACCTTACGAGCAGTACTTC. Amino acids: CASSLDGTGPYEQYF.

J is TRBJ2-5 and V is TRBV7-9; D perhaps matches TRBD1 (8 bases). The CDR3 loop spans 16 amino acids. V was shortened by 5 bases and J by 1 base, with 17 bases between the two germline ends. Germline loops: CDR1 SEHNR, CDR2 FQNEAQ (reference sequence). The CDR3 reads CASSGTGGGVQETQYF. The CDR3 region has the DNA TGTGCCAGCAGCGGCACAGGGGGAGGGGTCCAAGAGACCCAGTACTTC.

The V gene is TRBV28, the J gene TRBJ2-3; no definite D call. The length of the CDR3 is 14 residues. The germline V gene has CDR1 MDHEN and CDR2 SYDVKM. V gave up 1 base and J gave up 2 bases, with 7 bases separating them. The CDR3 sequence is CASSLLVLTDTQYF. The CDR3 nucleotides read TGTGCCAGCAGTTTATTGGTTCTCACAGATACGCAGTATTTT.

The J gene is TRBJ2-2, the V gene TRBV9; 10 bases fit TRBD1. Germline CDR1 is SGDLS and CDR2 is YYNGEE. The CDR3 length is 15 residues. V dropped 4 bases and J dropped 7; count of bases not matched to a gene: 7. The CDR3, as DNA: TGTGCCAGCAGCCCAAGGGACAGGGGAATCGGGGAGCTGTTTTTT. It translates to CASSPRDRGIGELFF.